The clone carrying this T cell receptor beta chain appeared once. The data are from a study of blood T cell repertoires in COVID-19. Looking at the study overall: Samples of COVID-19 (acute and convalescent) were obtained from the United States, Italy and Spain. The analysed material was cDNA or gDNA that came from T cells, B-cell-depleted T cells, or PBMCs.

Only in-frame clones appear in the TCRdb table, and some are missing; sequencing was by immunoSEQ multiplex PCR. Here the sample spans 650,000 to 800,000 clones, around 89% being singletons. The TCR comes from a woman aged 18-30 years with acute or convalescent COVID-19. Sample: peripheral blood.

The CDR3: CATSAGQRSTGELFF. CDR3 nucleotide sequence: TGTGCCACCAGTGCGGGACAAAGGAGCACCGGGGAGCTGTTTTTT. The chain combines TRBV24-1 with TRBJ2-2; perhaps TRBD1 as D (6 bases). Germline V gene sequence: CDR1 KGHDR, CDR2 SFDVKD. This CDR3 contains 15 residues. Trimming took 5 bases from V and 4 from J, leaving 13 bases between them.